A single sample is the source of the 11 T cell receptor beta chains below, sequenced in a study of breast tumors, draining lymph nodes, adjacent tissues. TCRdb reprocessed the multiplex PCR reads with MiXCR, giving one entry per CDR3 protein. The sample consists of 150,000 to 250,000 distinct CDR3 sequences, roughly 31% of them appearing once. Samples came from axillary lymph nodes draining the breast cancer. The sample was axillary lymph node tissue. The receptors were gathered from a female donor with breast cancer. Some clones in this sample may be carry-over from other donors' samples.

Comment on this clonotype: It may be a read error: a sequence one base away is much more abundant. In nucleotides, the CDR3 is TGTGCCAGCACCACAGGGGCTCGCATCGGGGAGCTGTTTTTT. Its translation is CASTTGARIGELFF. The chain recombines TRBV12-3 or TRBV12-4 with TRBJ2-2; 7 positions match TRBD1. This CDR3 has 14 residues. Losses at the gene ends were 7 bases for V and 7 bases for J; bases not matched to a gene: 9.

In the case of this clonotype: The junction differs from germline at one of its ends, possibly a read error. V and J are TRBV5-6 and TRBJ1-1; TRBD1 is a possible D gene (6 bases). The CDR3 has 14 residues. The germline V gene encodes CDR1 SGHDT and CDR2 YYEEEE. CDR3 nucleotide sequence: TGTGCCAGCAGCCCCAGGGGATTGAATACTGAAGCTTTCTTT. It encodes CASSPRGLNTEAFF.

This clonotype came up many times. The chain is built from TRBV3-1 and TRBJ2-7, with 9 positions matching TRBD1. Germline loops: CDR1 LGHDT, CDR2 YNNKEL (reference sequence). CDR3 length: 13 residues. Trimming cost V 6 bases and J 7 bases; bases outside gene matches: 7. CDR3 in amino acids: CASSGDREGEQYF. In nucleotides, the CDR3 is TGTGCCAGCAGTGGGGACAGGGAAGGGGAGCAGTACTTC.

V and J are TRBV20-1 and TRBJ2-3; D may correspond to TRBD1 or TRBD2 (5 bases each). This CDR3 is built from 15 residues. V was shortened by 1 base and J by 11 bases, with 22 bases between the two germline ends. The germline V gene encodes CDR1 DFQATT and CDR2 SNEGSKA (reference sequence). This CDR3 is CSARVNGDPGNEQYF. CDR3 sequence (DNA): TGCAGTGCTAGAGTAAACGGGGACCCCGGCAATGAGCAGTATTTT.

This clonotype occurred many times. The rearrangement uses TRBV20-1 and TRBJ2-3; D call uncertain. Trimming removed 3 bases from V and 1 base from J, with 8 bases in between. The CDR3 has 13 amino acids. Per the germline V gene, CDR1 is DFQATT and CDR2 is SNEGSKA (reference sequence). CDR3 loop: CSARPRGTDTQYF. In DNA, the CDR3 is TGCAGTGCTAGGCCTAGGGGCACAGATACGCAGTATTTT.

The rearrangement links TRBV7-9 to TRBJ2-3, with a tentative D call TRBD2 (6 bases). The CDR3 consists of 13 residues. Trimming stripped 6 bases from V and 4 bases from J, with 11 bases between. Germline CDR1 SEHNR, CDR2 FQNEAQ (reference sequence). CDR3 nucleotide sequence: TGTGCCAGCAGTCTAGGGACTTCAGATACGCAGTATTTT. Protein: CASSLGTSDTQYF.

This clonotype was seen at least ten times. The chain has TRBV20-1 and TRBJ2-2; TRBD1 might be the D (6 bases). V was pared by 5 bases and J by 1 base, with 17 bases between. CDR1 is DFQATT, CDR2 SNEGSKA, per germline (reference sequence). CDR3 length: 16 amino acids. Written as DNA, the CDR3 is TGCAGTGCTGTAGCATCCGGACAGCTGAACACCGGGGAGCTGTTTTTT. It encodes CSAVASGQLNTGELFF.

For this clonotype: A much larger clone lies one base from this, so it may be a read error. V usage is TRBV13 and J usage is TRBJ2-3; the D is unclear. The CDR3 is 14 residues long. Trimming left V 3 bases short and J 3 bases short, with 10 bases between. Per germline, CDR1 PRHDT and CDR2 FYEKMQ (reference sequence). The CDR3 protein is CASSLRTLTDTQYF. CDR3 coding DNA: TGTGCCAGCAGCTTGCGTACGCTTACAGATACGCAGTATTTT.

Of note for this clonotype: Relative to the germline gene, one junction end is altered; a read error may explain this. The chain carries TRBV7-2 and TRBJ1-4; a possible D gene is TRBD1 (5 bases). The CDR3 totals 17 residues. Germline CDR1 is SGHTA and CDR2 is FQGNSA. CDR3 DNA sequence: TGTGCCAGCAGCCTAGCTAGACAGCCTGCAACTAATGAAAAACTGTTTTTT. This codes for CASSLARQPATNEKLFF.

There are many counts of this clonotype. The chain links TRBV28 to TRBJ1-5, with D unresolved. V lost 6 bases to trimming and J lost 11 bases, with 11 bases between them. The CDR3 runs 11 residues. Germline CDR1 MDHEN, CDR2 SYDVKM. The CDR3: CASRKTVSQHF. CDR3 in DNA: TGTGCCAGCAGGAAGACGGTCTCCCAGCATTTT.

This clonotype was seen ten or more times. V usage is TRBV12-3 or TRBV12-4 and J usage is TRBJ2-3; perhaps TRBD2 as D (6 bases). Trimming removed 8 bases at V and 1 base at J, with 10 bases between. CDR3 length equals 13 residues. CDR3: CASRAGRTDTQYF. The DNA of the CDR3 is TGTGCCAGCCGGGCGGGACGCACAGATACGCAGTATTTT.